These 15 T cell receptor beta chains came from one sample sequenced in a study of blood T cell repertoires in COVID-19. The data were produced by immunoSEQ multiplex PCR, yet TCRdb's version contains in-frame clones alone and is incomplete. This sample yields 88,000 or so clones, of which roughly 77% are seen a single time; approximately 24% belongs to the top ten. The source material was peripheral blood. Receptors were obtained from a human donor in a cohort sampled during active COVID-19.

The V and J genes are TRBV28 and TRBJ1-2, with 7 positions matching TRBD1. The CDR3 contains 14 residues. The germline V gene encodes CDR1 MDHEN and CDR2 SYDVKM. The V segment lost 4 bases and the J segment 4 bases; nucleotides outside the gene matches: 6. CDR3: CASSYPDRIYGYTF. CDR3 DNA: TGTGCCAGCAGTTATCCGGACAGGATCTATGGCTACACCTTC.

The rearrangement uses TRBV28 and TRBJ2-1, with 7 bases lining up with TRBD1. The junction had 13 bases not matched to a gene; V was cut back by 6 bases and J by 8 bases. The CDR3 covers 15 residues. Germline-derived CDR1 and CDR2 are MDHEN and SYDVKM. The chain's CDR3 is CASRKGAGLTDEQFF. The DNA of the CDR3 is TGTGCCAGCAGAAAGGGGGCGGGTTTGACCGATGAGCAGTTCTTC.

The sample holds many counts of this clone. Other DNA sequences in the sample encode the same CDR3. The chain is built from TRBV19 and TRBJ1-5, with a weak D call TRBD1 (5 bases). V lost 1 base to trimming and J lost 4 bases, with 11 bases between them. The CDR3 is 15 residues long. In germline, CDR1 is LNHDA, CDR2 SQIVND (reference sequence). CDR3 sequence: CASSIGLRGNQPQHF. CDR3 coding DNA: TGTGCCAGTAGTATAGGTCTACGGGGGAATCAGCCCCAGCATTTT.

This chain links TRBV7-9 with TRBJ2-7, with 11 bases aligning to TRBD2. After removal of 3 bases from V and 5 bases from J, the junction contained 6 bases not matched to a gene. CDR3 length: 15 amino acids. CDR1 and CDR2 (germline): SEHNR, FQNEAQ (reference sequence). Here the CDR3 DNA reads TGTGCCAGCAGCTTGCCTAGCGGGAGGCCGGACGAGCAGTACTTC. Translated, it gives CASSLPSGRPDEQYF.

The CDR3 is CATSRTGEEKLFF. The CDR3 nucleotides read TGTGCCACCAGCCGGACAGGGGAAGAGAAACTGTTTTTT. The chain recombines TRBV15 with TRBJ1-4; 9 bases map to TRBD1. Germline trimming cut 5 bases from V and 11 bases from J; bases unmatched to any gene: 6. Germline values: CDR1 LNHNV, CDR2 YYDKDF (reference sequence). The CDR3 loop spans 13 amino acids.

In this sample, this clone turned up a few times. The CDR3 reads CASPGTGKQPQHF. The CDR3 DNA sequence: TGTGCCAGCCCCGGGACAGGAAAACAGCCCCAGCATTTT. The V gene is TRBV19, the J gene TRBJ1-5; 8 nucleotides agree with TRBD1. This CDR3 has 13 amino acids. In germline, CDR1 is LNHDA, CDR2 SQIVND (reference sequence). Trimming removed 9 bases from V and 7 bases from J; junction bases left unmatched: 8.

CDR3 residues: CASSAPGHRTDTQYF. As DNA, the CDR3 is TGTGCCAGCAGTGCCCCGGGACACCGCACAGATACGCAGTATTTT. The V and J genes are TRBV2 and TRBJ2-3; the D gene is possibly TRBD1 (6 bases). Trimming removed 4 bases from V and 1 base from J, with 12 bases in between. The germline V gene encodes CDR1 SNHLY and CDR2 FYNNEI. This CDR3 contains 15 residues.

The chain uses TRBV5-4 and TRBJ1-5; a possible D gene is TRBD1 (6 bases). CDR3 length: 15 residues. Germline CDR1 and CDR2: SGHNT and YYREEE (reference sequence). V lost 2 bases to trimming and J lost 4 bases, with 13 bases between them. The CDR3: CASSLGGEGNQPQHF. The CDR3, as DNA: TGTGCCAGCAGCTTAGGGGGAGAAGGAAATCAGCCCCAGCATTTT.

The rearrangement uses TRBV30 and TRBJ2-7; D is unclear. V was shortened by 1 base and J by 4 bases, with 11 bases between the two germline ends. CDR1 and CDR2 from the germline V gene are GTSNPN and SVGIG (reference sequence). The CDR3 is made up of 13 amino acids. CDR3 bases: TGTGCCTGGAGTGGCGACATCCCTTACGAGCAGTACTTC. This translates into CAWSGDIPYEQYF.

V gene TRBV27 combines with J gene TRBJ1-2, with TRBD1 matching over 9 bases. J gave up 6 bases and V 4 bases, and 6 bases lay outside the gene matches. CDR1 and CDR2 (germline): MNHEY, SMNVEV (reference sequence). This CDR3 spans 14 amino acids. CDR3 coding DNA: TGTGCCAGCAGTTCAGTACAGGGGGCGGATGGCTACACCTTC. It translates to CASSSVQGADGYTF.

This rearrangement joins TRBV24-1 to TRBJ1-5; TRBD1 aligns across 8 bases. The V and J ends lost 4 bases and 7 bases, in that order; junction bases with no gene match: 8. This CDR3 region has 15 residues. Germline values: CDR1 KGHDR, CDR2 SFDVKD. This chain's CDR3 is CATSDRTGIKQPQHF. The CDR3, as DNA: TGTGCCACCAGTGACCGGACAGGGATAAAGCAGCCCCAGCATTTT.

CDR3 amino acids: CATSRAPGPSMNTEAFF. The CDR3 coding sequence is TGTGCCACCAGCAGAGCACCAGGGCCAAGTATGAACACTGAAGCTTTCTTT. This chain links TRBV15 with TRBJ1-1; perhaps TRBD1 as D (5 bases). The CDR3 spans 17 residues. The V gene lost 1 base and the J gene lost 0 bases, with 15 bases spanning the gap. Germline V gives CDR1 LNHNV, CDR2 YYDKDF (reference sequence).

The rearrangement uses TRBV3-1 (or the pseudogene TRBV3-2) and TRBJ2-1; 9 nucleotides agree with TRBD2. This CDR3 is built from 17 residues. Germline CDR1 and CDR2: LGHDT and YNNKEL (reference sequence). J lost 6 bases, V lost 0 bases, and 9 bases had no gene match. The CDR3 sequence is CASSQDWEAGGGNEQFF. The CDR3 DNA reads as TGTGCCAGCAGCCAAGATTGGGAAGCGGGAGGAGGCAATGAGCAGTTCTTC.

This clone was found a few times. The CDR3 sequence: CASSNLGGRETQYF. As DNA, the CDR3 is TGTGCCAGCAGCAATTTGGGGGGGCGAGAGACCCAGTACTTC. The chain is built from TRBV21-1 and TRBJ2-5; the D call of TRBD2 is as the table states it, not checked on the DNA. TRBV21-1 is a known pseudogene. The CDR3 length is 14 residues.

This clone turned up a few times. The chain is built from TRBV6-6 and TRBJ2-7; D perhaps matches TRBD2 (5 bases). The CDR3 is 14 residues long. Per the germline V gene, CDR1 is MNHNY and CDR2 is SVGAGI (reference sequence). V gave up 4 bases and J gave up 2 bases, with 12 bases separating them. CDR3 DNA: TGTGCCAGCAGTTCCTGGACTCCAACCTACGAGCAGTACTTC. As protein: CASSSWTPTYEQYF.